These 15 T cell receptor beta chains were sequenced from one sample in a study of response to subunit inactivated influenza vaccine. TCRdb re-called the RT-PCR reads with MiXCR, one entry per CDR3 protein. Seen here are about 700,000 distinct CDR3 sequences, 14% observed once, and the top ten hold 7.6%. The sequences come from PBMCs from blood, collected around two weeks before vaccination. The receptors come from a man in his fifties who received an inactivated influenza vaccine.

This clonotype was found once. This chain uses TRBV6-2 or TRBV6-3 with TRBJ2-7; 8 nucleotides agree with TRBD1. There are 15 residues in the CDR3. Germline assignment: CDR1 MNHEY and CDR2 SVGEGT. V lost 8 bases, J lost 0 bases, and 9 bases stayed unmatched. The CDR3: CASQAGQGYSYEQYF. The DNA for the CDR3 is TGTGCCAGCCAAGCCGGACAGGGATACTCCTACGAGCAGTACTTC.

The V call is TRBV14, the J call TRBJ1-1; no reliable D call. CDR1 is SGHDN, CDR2 FVKESK, per germline. V was trimmed by 4 bases and J by 4 bases, leaving 7 bases between them. The CDR3 totals 12 residues. CDR3 sequence (DNA): TGTGCCAGCAGCCTAGCTACCACTGAAGCTTTCTTT. Protein: CASSLATTEAFF.

This clonotype has only a few counts. This chain connects TRBV12-3 or TRBV12-4 to TRBJ2-1; the match to TRBD2 covers 11 bases. V lost 1 base to trimming and J lost 8 bases; unmatched junction nucleotides: 7. The CDR3 is made up of 16 amino acids. CDR3 coding DNA: TGTGCCAGCAGTTTAGTGGGGTCTAGCGGGAGGTATGAGCAGTTCTTC. Translation: CASSLVGSSGRYEQFF.

The J gene is TRBJ2-1, the V gene TRBV2; 12 bases map to TRBD1. The germline V gene has CDR1 SNHLY and CDR2 FYNNEI. V gave up 9 bases and J gave up 7 bases; unmatched junction bases: 7. The length of the CDR3 is 14 residues. Here the CDR3 reads CASKGQGAINEQFF. The CDR3 DNA is TGTGCCAGTAAGGGACAGGGGGCCATTAATGAGCAGTTCTTC.

There are a few counts of this clonotype. The chain recombines TRBV27 with TRBJ2-6; D is undetermined. From germline, CDR1 is MNHEY and CDR2 SMNVEV (reference sequence). V shed 0 bases and J shed 2 bases, with 5 bases lying between them. This CDR3 spans 15 amino acids. The CDR3 DNA reads as TGTGCCAGCAGTTTATCTAACCCTGGGGCCAACGTCCTGACTTTC. It yields the protein CASSLSNPGANVLTF.

This clonotype was seen more than once but under ten times. This chain joins TRBV12-3 or TRBV12-4 and TRBJ1-5; a weak D match, TRBD1 (6 bases). V lost 4 bases to trimming and J lost 1 base, with 11 bases between them. The CDR3 has 15 amino acids. Here the CDR3 DNA reads TGTGCCAGCAGTTCAAACAGGGCAAGCAATCAGCCCCAGCATTTT. Translated, it gives CASSSNRASNQPQHF.

This clonotype has only a few counts. The chain employs TRBV29-1 and TRBJ2-7; possible D gene TRBD1, 6 bases. V dropped 4 bases and J dropped 2 bases, with 12 bases sitting between them. Germline-derived CDR1 and CDR2 are SQVTM and ANQGSEA. This CDR3 is 13 amino acids long. The CDR3 region has the DNA TGCAGCGTTGTGGAGACAGGTCCCTACGAGCAGTACTTC. It is translated as CSVVETGPYEQYF.

In its sample, this clonotype was seen a few times. The rearrangement joins TRBV20-1 to TRBJ2-6, with 12 bases aligning to TRBD1. Germline CDR1 and CDR2: DFQATT and SNEGSKA (reference sequence). V was pared by 0 bases and J by 1 base, with 13 bases of the junction left unmatched. The CDR3 has 21 residues. The CDR3 DNA reads as TGCAGTGCTAGAGATCCGGGACAGGGGGCTTTCACCTCTTCTGGGGCCAACGTCCTGACTTTC. Its translation is CSARDPGQGAFTSSGANVLTF.

CDR3 region: CASSYRMRDSQETQYF. CDR3 bases: TGTGCCAGCAGTTACAGAATGCGGGACAGCCAAGAGACCCAGTACTTC. The rearrangement links TRBV6-5 to TRBJ2-5; a possible D gene is TRBD1 (7 bases). V was shortened by 2 bases and J by 1 base, with 14 bases between the two germline ends. Looked up from germline, CDR1 is MNHEY and CDR2 is SVGAGI. The CDR3 totals 16 residues.

This clonotype was observed a few times. The rearrangement links TRBV12-3 or TRBV12-4 to TRBJ2-5, with D tentatively TRBD2 (6 bases). The CDR3 has 14 amino acids. Between the trimmed V and J ends, which lost 5 bases and 6 bases, there was a span of 16 bases. The DNA for the CDR3 is TGTGCCAGCAGTCCCGTCGGGGGTCTAAAGACCCAGTACTTC. The encoded protein is CASSPVGGLKTQYF.

V and J are TRBV24-1 and TRBJ2-3; TRBD1 is a possible D gene (5 bases). In germline, CDR1 is KGHDR, CDR2 SFDVKD. V was shortened by 3 bases and J by 0 bases, with 12 bases between the two germline ends. CDR3 size: 16 residues. CDR3 loop: CATSDLPTVSTDTQYF. The DNA for the CDR3 is TGTGCCACCAGTGATCTCCCGACAGTTAGCACAGATACGCAGTATTTT.

This clonotype has just a few counts. This chain joins TRBV4-1 and TRBJ2-1, with 11 bases aligning to TRBD2. V shed 4 bases, J shed 8 bases, and the junction held 4 bases outside the gene matches. Germline CDR1 and CDR2: MGHRA and YSYEKL. The CDR3 sequence is 14 residues long. The CDR3 reads CASSPGLAAYEQFF. The CDR3 region has the DNA TGCGCCAGCAGCCCGGGACTAGCGGCCTATGAGCAGTTCTTC.

This clonotype was counted only a few times. The CDR3 nucleotides are TGCAGTGCTAGTAGAAGTTATGGCTACACCTTC. It translates to CSASRSYGYTF. This sequence joins TRBV20-1 and TRBJ1-2; no clear D gene. The CDR3 spans 11 residues. Germline CDR1 DFQATT, CDR2 SNEGSKA (reference sequence). Trimming pared 3 bases from V and 5 bases from J, leaving 7 bases between.

The table lists this clonotype with a few counts. J is TRBJ2-1 and V is TRBV9; 10 bases are a match to TRBD2. V lost 0 bases and J lost 8; bases outside the gene matches: 8. The CDR3 has 16 amino acids. Germline CDR1 SGDLS, CDR2 YYNGEE. In DNA, the CDR3 is TGTGCCAGCAGCGTAGGGACTAGCGGTTATAGCTATGAGCAGTTCTTC. Protein sequence: CASSVGTSGYSYEQFF.

The CDR3 DNA is TGTGCCAGCAGGGGCTTACAGGGGAACACTGAAGCTTTCTTT. This encodes CASRGLQGNTEAFF. V gene TRBV6-1 combines with J gene TRBJ1-1, with D maybe TRBD1 (6 bases). V was clipped by 6 bases and J by 1 base, with 12 bases between them. CDR1 is MNHNS and CDR2 is SASEGT in the germline V gene. This CDR3 contains 14 residues.